Shown below are 10 T cell receptor beta chains from a single sample sequenced in a study of blood T cell repertoires in COVID-19. The assay was immunoSEQ multiplex PCR, and TCRdb's table has in-frame clones only and misses some. This sample carries about 150,000 clones, about four fifths of them seen once, and the ten largest clones take roughly 8%. The sample taken for sequencing was peripheral blood. These receptors all come from a human donor with acute or convalescent COVID-19. The donor label of this sample is uncertain.

There are many counts of this clone. The J gene is TRBJ2-1, the V gene TRBV5-6, with D tentatively TRBD2 (5 bases). Germline assignment: CDR1 SGHDT and CDR2 YYEEEE. V was cut by 4 bases and J by 0 bases, with 11 bases left in between. This CDR3 contains 15 residues. The CDR3 nucleotides are TGTGCCAGCAGCCCGACGGGGAGCTCCTACAATGAGCAGTTCTTC. It codes for CASSPTGSSYNEQFF.

The chain joins TRBV27 to TRBJ2-3; a possible D gene is TRBD2 (6 bases). Germline V gene data show CDR1 as MNHEY and CDR2 as SMNVEV (reference sequence). V was pared by 6 bases and J by 4 bases, with 14 bases between. CDR3 length: 14 amino acids. CDR3 nucleotide sequence: TGTGCCAGCAGATACGGGGGAGGAGCAGATACGCAGTATTTT. Residues: CASRYGGGADTQYF.

This sequence joins TRBV28 and TRBJ1-2; D not certain. From germline, CDR1 is MDHEN and CDR2 SYDVKM. CDR3 length: 15 residues. Trimming took 5 bases from V and 4 from J, leaving 17 bases between them. The CDR3 protein is CASSPLGPLGYGYTF. The DNA for the CDR3 is TGTGCCAGCAGTCCCCTGGGCCCTCTGGGCTATGGCTACACCTTC.

This clone was counted a single time. The chain recombines TRBV3-1 (or the pseudogene TRBV3-2) with TRBJ1-1; 7 bases match TRBD1. The V gene end was trimmed by 1 base and the J gene end by 5 bases; junction bases not matched to a gene: 10. The CDR3 covers 16 residues. Germline CDR1 is LGHDT and CDR2 is YNNKEL (reference sequence). The CDR3, as DNA: TGTGCCAGCAGCCAAGGATTGCGGGTCAGGGGGACTGAAGCTTTCTTT. Amino acid sequence: CASSQGLRVRGTEAFF.

The chain couples TRBV3-1 (or the pseudogene TRBV3-2) to TRBJ2-5, with TRBD1 identical over 7 bases. The CDR3 has 17 residues. Losses at the gene ends were 0 bases for V and 1 base for J; bases not matched to a gene: 8. Germline CDR1 reads LGHDT; CDR2 reads YNNKEL (reference sequence). The DNA of the CDR3 is TGTGCCAGCAGCCAAGACCGCCGGGACAGATTCCAAGAGACCCAGTACTTC. The encoded protein is CASSQDRRDRFQETQYF.

The chain carries TRBV6-5 and TRBJ2-7, with TRBD1 identical over 10 bases. The trim removed 11 bases at V and 3 bases at J, leaving 10 bases unmatched. In germline, CDR1 is MNHEY, CDR2 SVGAGI. CDR3 length equals 14 residues. As DNA, the CDR3 is TGTGCCTGCCGAACCGGGACAGGGGACTACGAGCAGTACTTC. It specifies CACRTGTGDYEQYF.

This chain connects TRBV11-2 to TRBJ1-2; unclear D gene. Trimming took 2 bases from V and 2 from J, leaving 12 bases between them. The CDR3 is made up of 15 amino acids. Germline CDR1 reads SGHAT; CDR2 reads FQNNGV. CDR3 sequence reads: CASSLRQDGNYGYTF. CDR3 nucleotides: TGTGCCAGCAGCTTACGGCAGGATGGCAACTATGGCTACACCTTC.

In DNA form, the CDR3 reads TGCGCCAGCAGCTTGGTTCCAGGGGCGCCTGCGGATTCACCCCTCCACTTT. Translated, it gives CASSLVPGAPADSPLHF. This chain links TRBV5-1 with TRBJ1-6; D is possibly TRBD1 (6 bases). The CDR3 is 17 residues long. From germline, CDR1 is SGHRS and CDR2 YFSETQ. V was clipped by 0 bases and J by 8 bases, with 18 bases between them.

V and J are TRBV6-1 and TRBJ2-3; no definite D call. V lost 3 bases and J lost 2, with 6 bases in between. The CDR3 extends over 13 amino acids. The V gene's germline CDR1 is MNHNS and CDR2 SASEGT. As DNA, the CDR3 is TGTGCCAGCAGTGACAGAAACACAGATACGCAGTATTTT. It translates to CASSDRNTDTQYF.

A single count supports this clone. The chain couples TRBV7-9 to TRBJ1-2; TRBD1 aligns across 9 bases. This CDR3 is built from 16 residues. The V segment lost 5 bases and the J segment 6 bases; nucleotides outside the gene matches: 13. Germline values: CDR1 SEHNR, CDR2 FQNEAQ (reference sequence). The CDR3 coding sequence is TGTGCCAGCAGCATTTTCCGGGACAGGGAAAGGCATGGCTACACCTTC. Translating gives CASSIFRDRERHGYTF.